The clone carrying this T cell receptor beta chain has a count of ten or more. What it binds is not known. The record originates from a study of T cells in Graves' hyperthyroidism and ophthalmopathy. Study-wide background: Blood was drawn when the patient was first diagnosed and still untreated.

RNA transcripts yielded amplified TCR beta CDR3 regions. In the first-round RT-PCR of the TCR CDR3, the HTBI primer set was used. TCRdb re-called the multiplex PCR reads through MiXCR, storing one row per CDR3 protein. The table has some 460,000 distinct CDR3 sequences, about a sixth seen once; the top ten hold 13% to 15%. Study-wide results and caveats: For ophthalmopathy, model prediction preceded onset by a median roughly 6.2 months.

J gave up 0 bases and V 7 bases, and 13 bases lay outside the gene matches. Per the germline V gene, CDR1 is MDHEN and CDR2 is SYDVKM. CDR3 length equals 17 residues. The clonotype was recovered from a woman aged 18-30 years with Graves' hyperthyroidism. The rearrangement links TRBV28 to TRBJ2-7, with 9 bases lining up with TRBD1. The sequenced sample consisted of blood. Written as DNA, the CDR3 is TGTGCCAGCACCCCGATGATGGGACAGGGAGGCTCCTACGAGCAGTACTTC. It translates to CASTPMMGQGGSYEQYF.